Listed here are 29 T cell receptor beta chains from one sample, sequenced in a study of T cell repertoires in cytomegalovirus infection. TCRdb re-analysed the reads in MiXCR, keeping a single row per CDR3 protein. The repertoire holds about 230,000 distinct CDR3 sequences, 22% seen once, with about 20% in the top ten. The sample comprised CD8+ T cells from PBMCs. Receptors originate from a human donor in good health (CMV status not recorded). Some clones in this sample may be carry-over from other donors' samples.

This clonotype has a handful of counts. V gene TRBV4-1 combines with J gene TRBJ1-5; no clear D gene. The length of the CDR3 is 15 residues. The ends were cut back, 0 bases at V and 5 bases at J, with 11 bases in the middle. CDR1 and CDR2 from the germline V gene are MGHRA and YSYEKL. The CDR3 spells CASSQEASSHQPQHF. Here the CDR3 DNA reads TGCGCCAGCAGCCAAGAGGCTTCCTCCCATCAGCCCCAGCATTTT.

This clonotype was observed a handful of times. The gene calls are TRBV7-6 and TRBJ2-5; 11 positions agree with TRBD2. CDR3 length equals 14 residues. Trimming removed 5 bases from V and 9 bases from J; junction bases left unmatched: 8. Germline V gives CDR1 SGHVS, CDR2 FNYEAQ. CDR3 sequence (DNA): TGTGCCAGCAGCGGGACTAGCGGAGCCGCGGCCCAGTACTTC. The encoded protein is CASSGTSGAAAQYF.

The chain combines TRBV6-2 or TRBV6-3 with TRBJ1-5; the D is unclear. CDR3 size: 13 residues. The germline V gene encodes CDR1 MNHEY and CDR2 SVGEGT. Trimming removed 2 bases at V and 7 bases at J, with 9 bases between. CDR3 protein: CASSYQVEQPQHF. The CDR3 bases are TGTGCCAGCAGTTACCAGGTAGAGCAGCCCCAGCATTTT.

The sample holds a few counts of this clonotype. One end of the junction varies from germline; a read error may be responsible. The chain joins TRBV11-2 to TRBJ2-3; TRBD2 matches at 9 bases. CDR1 and CDR2 (germline): SGHAT, FQNNGV. There are 17 residues in the CDR3. The CDR3 is CASSLEGGGAHLDTQYF. The CDR3 nucleotides are TGTGCCAGCAGCCTAGAGGGCGGGGGGGCTCATCTGGATACGCAGTATTTT.

In DNA, the CDR3 is TGTGCCAGCAGTTTCTCACTAGCGGGGGGACACAATGAGCAGTTCTTC. This sequence encodes CASSFSLAGGHNEQFF. The chain is built from TRBV28 and TRBJ2-1; the match to TRBD2 covers 12 bases. This CDR3 is 16 amino acids long. Germline V lookup: CDR1 MDHEN, CDR2 SYDVKM. V gave up 3 bases and J gave up 5 bases; unmatched junction bases: 5.

J is TRBJ2-3 and V is TRBV27, with 7 nucleotides matching TRBD2. CDR1 and CDR2 (germline): MNHEY, SMNVEV (reference sequence). V lost 0 bases to trimming and J lost 2 bases; unmatched junction nucleotides: 11. This CDR3 comprises 18 residues. The CDR3 nucleotides read TGTGCCAGCAGTTTATCGGCCTGGCTAGCGGAGCACACAGATACGCAGTATTTT. Amino acids: CASSLSAWLAEHTDTQYF.

V gene TRBV4-1 combines with J gene TRBJ2-1, with D maybe TRBD1 (6 bases). The V and J ends lost 0 bases and 6 bases respectively, with 15 bases between them. In germline, CDR1 is MGHRA, CDR2 YSYEKL. This CDR3 has 16 amino acids. The CDR3 sequence is CASSQELATGSNEQFF. The CDR3 DNA reads as TGCGCCAGCAGCCAAGAACTTGCGACAGGTTCCAATGAGCAGTTCTTC.

The J gene is TRBJ1-6, the V gene TRBV15; D is possibly TRBD1 (6 bases). The CDR3 is 15 residues long. Germline V CDR1 and CDR2: LNHNV, YYDKDF (reference sequence). Deletions cut 4 bases from V and 6 bases from J, with 13 bases between. The CDR3 nucleotides are TGTGCCACCAGCAATCCCACCAGGGGTAATTCACCCCTCCACTTT. It specifies CATSNPTRGNSPLHF. Using reference TRBV15 and TRBJ1-6 for the parts outside the CDR3, the full variable domain is DAMVIQNPRYQVTQFGKPVTLSCSQTLNHNVMYWYQQKSSQAPKLLFHYYDKDFNNEADTPDNFQSRRPNTSFCFLDIRSPGLGDTAMYLCATSNPTRGNSPLHFGNGTRLTVT.

This clonotype came up a few times. The chain combines TRBV2 with TRBJ1-2; no clear D gene. The germline V gene has CDR1 SNHLY and CDR2 FYNNEI. Between the trimmed V and J ends, which lost 0 bases and 4 bases, there was a span of 3 bases. The CDR3 runs 12 residues. The chain's CDR3 is CASSEASYGYTF. Written as DNA, the CDR3 is TGTGCCAGCAGTGAAGCCAGCTATGGCTACACCTTC. Based on the CDR3 plus reference TRBV2 and TRBJ1-2, the full variable domain is EPEVTQTPSHQVTQMGQEVILRCVPISNHLYFYWYRQILGQKVEFLVSFYNNEISEKSEIFDDQFSVERPDGSNFTLKIRSTKLEDSAMYFCASSEASYGYTFGSGTRLTVV.

The DNA for the CDR3 is TGTGCCAGCAGCCTTGGGACAGGGATGGTAAATGAGCAGTTCTTC. This translates into CASSLGTGMVNEQFF. This rearrangement joins TRBV7-2 to TRBJ2-1; TRBD1 aligns across 9 bases. The CDR3 runs 15 residues. CDR1 SGHTA and CDR2 FQGNSA come from the germline V gene. Unmatched junction bases numbered 9, after V lost 5 bases and J lost 7 bases.

This clonotype was seen ten or more times. This chain connects TRBV4-2 to TRBJ2-5, with 7 bases matching TRBD1. This CDR3 is 13 amino acids long. V was clipped by 0 bases and J by 5 bases; unmatched bases: 0. The germline CDR1 and CDR2 sequences are LGHNA and YNFKEQ. CDR3 region: CASSQEGGETQYF. CDR3 bases: TGTGCCAGCAGCCAAGAAGGGGGCGAGACCCAGTACTTC.

The sample holds a few counts of this clonotype. V is TRBV3-1 and J is TRBJ1-1, with D possibly matching TRBD1 (5 bases). V dropped 7 bases and J dropped 0 bases, with 6 bases sitting between them. In germline, CDR1 is LGHDT, CDR2 YNNKEL (reference sequence). The CDR3 is made up of 12 amino acids. CDR3 DNA: TGTGCCAGCAAGGGGCTGAACACTGAAGCTTTCTTT. Its protein is CASKGLNTEAFF.

This chain uses TRBV2 with TRBJ1-6, with a weak D call TRBD1 (5 bases). Trimming removed 1 base from V and 11 bases from J, with 12 bases in between. Germline lookup yields CDR1 SNHLY and CDR2 FYNNEI. This CDR3 spans 14 amino acids. Here the CDR3 DNA reads TGTGCCAGCAGTGAAGGGACAAACCTGACACCCCTCCACTTT. Its protein is CASSEGTNLTPLHF.

This clonotype was seen at least ten times. The CDR3 protein is CASSFGGLARTDTQYF. The CDR3 DNA sequence: TGTGCCAGCAGTTTTGGGGGACTAGCTAGGACAGATACGCAGTATTTT. V and J are TRBV28 and TRBJ2-3, with TRBD2 identical over 9 bases. After removal of 3 bases from V and 3 bases from J, the junction contained 7 bases not matched to a gene. The CDR3 loop spans 16 amino acids. The germline V gene encodes CDR1 MDHEN and CDR2 SYDVKM. The variable domain in full, with the rest retrieved from reference TRBV28 and TRBJ2-3, is DVKVTQSSRYLVKRTGEKVFLECVQDMDHENMFWYRQDPGLGLRLIYFSYDVKMKEKGDIPEGYSVSREKKERFSLILESASTNQTSMYLCASSFGGLARTDTQYFGPGTRLTVL.

The genes are TRBV11-2 and TRBJ2-7; 8 positions match TRBD1. Germline assignment: CDR1 SGHAT and CDR2 FQNNGV. The CDR3 totals 16 residues. V lost 2 bases to trimming and J lost 1 base; unmatched junction nucleotides: 7. CDR3 residues: CASSLWTGFPSYEQYF. CDR3 nucleotide sequence: TGTGCCAGCAGCTTATGGACAGGGTTCCCATCCTACGAGCAGTACTTC.

The chain has TRBV15 and TRBJ1-2; D unclear. This CDR3 has 13 residues. Germline V gives CDR1 LNHNV, CDR2 YYDKDF (reference sequence). The germline V and J ends were trimmed by 3 bases and 5 bases, with 10 bases remaining between them. CDR3 sequence: CATSSRTAYGYTF. The CDR3 DNA reads as TGTGCCACCAGCAGTCGAACTGCTTATGGCTACACCTTC.

V is TRBV20-1 and J is TRBJ1-2; D gene ambiguous. CDR1 and CDR2 (germline): DFQATT, SNEGSKA (reference sequence). This CDR3 is 16 amino acids long. Trimming took 3 bases from V and 4 from J, leaving 21 bases between them. CDR3 protein: CSASPILSTTVYGYTF. Here the CDR3 DNA reads TGCAGTGCTAGTCCCATCCTATCCACCACAGTCTATGGCTACACCTTC.

The rearrangement links TRBV29-1 to TRBJ1-2, with a weak D call TRBD1 (6 bases). Trimming took off 7 bases at V and 7 bases at J, with 19 bases between the two ends. The germline V gene encodes CDR1 SQVTM and CDR2 ANQGSEA. CDR3 size: 13 residues. The CDR3 protein is CSARGGLEGGYTF. CDR3 in DNA: TGCAGCGCCCGAGGGGGACTAGAGGGTGGCTACACCTTC.

At least ten counts were recorded for this clonotype. This rearrangement joins TRBV7-9 to TRBJ1-1, with D uncertain. CDR1 is SEHNR, CDR2 FQNEAQ, per germline (reference sequence). The CDR3 is 15 amino acids. V dropped 3 bases and J dropped 3 bases, with 14 bases sitting between them. The CDR3 spells CASSFFRGRDTEAFF. CDR3 DNA: TGTGCCAGCAGCTTTTTTCGGGGTCGAGACACTGAAGCTTTCTTT.

The V call is TRBV2, the J call TRBJ2-3; 15 bases align to TRBD2. CDR3 size: 15 residues. The V gene's germline CDR1 is SNHLY and CDR2 FYNNEI. V was pared by 6 bases and J by 8 bases, with 6 bases of the junction left unmatched. CDR3 nucleotides: TGTGCCAGCAGGAGTGGACTAGCGGGAGGGGGTACGCAGTATTTT. Translated: CASRSGLAGGGTQYF.

The chain recombines TRBV20-1 with TRBJ1-1; no reliable D call. The CDR3 sequence is 15 residues long. Trimming pared 6 bases from V and 3 bases from J, leaving 20 bases between. The germline V gene has CDR1 DFQATT and CDR2 SNEGSKA (reference sequence). The CDR3 loop reads CSASFGIVWDTEAFF. CDR3 in DNA: TGCAGTGCCTCCTTTGGCATCGTATGGGACACTGAAGCTTTCTTT.

This chain joins TRBV5-1 and TRBJ2-5; D is ambiguous. Germline CDR1 is SGHRS and CDR2 is YFSETQ. The CDR3 covers 15 residues. Trimming cost V 6 bases and J 2 bases, with 17 bases left between them. CDR3 sequence: CASTAWGSWQETQYF. The CDR3, as DNA: TGCGCCAGCACCGCTTGGGGTAGTTGGCAAGAGACCCAGTACTTC.

The V and J genes are TRBV19 and TRBJ1-2, with 8 bases matching TRBD1. Trimming removed 5 bases from V and 3 bases from J; junction bases left unmatched: 8. The CDR3 is 15 amino acids. Germline CDR1 reads LNHDA; CDR2 reads SQIVND (reference sequence). This CDR3 reads CASSLPGQGDYGYTF. The CDR3 DNA follows: TGTGCCAGTAGTCTCCCCGGACAGGGCGACTATGGCTACACCTTC.

V is TRBV5-6 and J is TRBJ2-2, with D unclear. The CDR3 covers 13 residues. Germline V gene sequence: CDR1 SGHDT, CDR2 YYEEEE. V lost 0 bases and J lost 6, with 6 bases in between. DNA for the CDR3: TGTGCCAGCAGCTTGGACATGGCCGGGGAGCTGTTTTTT. Translation gives CASSLDMAGELFF.

This clonotype was recorded many times. The chain employs TRBV20-1 and TRBJ1-5, with 9 bases lining up with TRBD1. Germline V gene sequence: CDR1 DFQATT, CDR2 SNEGSKA (reference sequence). CDR3 size: 14 residues. J was trimmed by 6 bases and V by 6 bases; bases with no gene match: 9. The CDR3 DNA reads TGCAGTGCCCCTACGGGACAGGGTATTCAGCCCCAGCATTTT. Amino acid sequence: CSAPTGQGIQPQHF.

Only a few counts were recorded for this clonotype. This rearrangement joins TRBV15 to TRBJ1-2, with TRBD1 as a possible D gene (6 bases). The CDR3 length is 16 residues. V lost 2 bases, J lost 8 bases, and 21 bases lay in between. Germline V gene lookup returns CDR1 LNHNV and CDR2 YYDKDF (reference sequence). The CDR3 loop reads CATSRNYPPTGGGYTF. In DNA form, the CDR3 reads TGTGCCACCAGCAGAAACTACCCCCCGACAGGTGGAGGCTACACCTTC.

This clonotype has only one observation. One end of the junction varies from germline; a read error may be responsible. The DNA of the CDR3 is TGTGCCAGCAGCCCAAAATGGCGGGTCAACAATGAAGCTTTCTTT. It translates to CASSPKWRVNNEAFF. The chain is built from TRBV7-6 and TRBJ1-1; unclear D gene. The V gene's germline CDR1 is SGHVS and CDR2 FNYEAQ. This CDR3 spans 15 amino acids.

The rearrangement links TRBV7-9 to TRBJ1-2; D may be TRBD1 (5 bases). Germline CDR1 and CDR2: SEHNR and FQNEAQ (reference sequence). Trimming removed 0 bases at V and 2 bases at J, with 10 bases between. This CDR3 is 15 amino acids long. CDR3 amino acids: CASSLALAGNYGYTF. The CDR3 nucleotides are TGTGCCAGCAGCTTAGCGTTGGCAGGGAACTATGGCTACACCTTC.

The V and J genes are TRBV5-6 and TRBJ2-7, with D unresolved. The germline V gene encodes CDR1 SGHDT and CDR2 YYEEEE. The CDR3 is made up of 14 amino acids. V lost 0 bases, J lost 6 bases, and 13 bases lay in between. CDR3 in amino acids: CASSLASTAAEQYF. CDR3 coding DNA: TGTGCCAGCAGCTTGGCCTCAACAGCCGCCGAGCAGTACTTC. Full variable domain (rest looked up from reference TRBV5-6 and TRBJ2-7): DAGVTQSPTHLIKTRGQQVTLRCSPKSGHDTVSWYQQALGQGPQFIFQYYEEEERQRGNFPDRFSGHQFPNYSSELNVNALLLGDSALYLCASSLASTAAEQYFGPGTRLTVT.